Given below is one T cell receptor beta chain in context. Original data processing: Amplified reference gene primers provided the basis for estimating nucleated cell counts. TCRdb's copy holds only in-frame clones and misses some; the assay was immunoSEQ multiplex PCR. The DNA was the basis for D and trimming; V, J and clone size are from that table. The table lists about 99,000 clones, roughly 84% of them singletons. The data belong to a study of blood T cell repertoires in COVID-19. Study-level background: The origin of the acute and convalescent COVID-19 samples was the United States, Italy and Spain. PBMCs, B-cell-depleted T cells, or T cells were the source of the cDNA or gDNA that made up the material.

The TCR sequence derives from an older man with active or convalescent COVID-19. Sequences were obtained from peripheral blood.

Here the CDR3 reads CSVEGQGTEQYF. The CDR3 DNA sequence: TGCAGCGTTGAAGGACAGGGAACCGAGCAGTACTTC. The chain joins TRBV29-1 to TRBJ2-7; 7 nucleotides line up with TRBD1. Trimming at V came to 1 base and at J to 6 bases, leaving 3 bases not matched to a gene. The CDR3 has 12 residues. CDR1 is SQVTM, CDR2 ANQGSEA, per germline.